This T cell receptor beta chain was recovered during a study of T cells in Graves' hyperthyroidism and ophthalmopathy. Findings and limits, study-wide: Peripheral blood also featured most of the thyroid clonotypes expanded above 0.001. The model anticipated ophthalmopathy a median about 7.1 months pre-onset.

Amplification of TCR beta CDR3 regions was performed using RNA transcripts as template. Primed by the HTBI set, a first-round RT-PCR was run on the TCR CDR3. Each CDR3 protein is one row after TCRdb ran MiXCR on the multiplex PCR reads. The table records some 270,000 distinct CDR3 sequences, 24% of them present only once. Each diagnosis drew on symptoms, thyroxine, TRAb, thyroid ultrasound and orbital computed tomography findings. The PBMCs were taken from approximately 9.7 ml of fresh peripheral blood. This clonotype was counted a few times. Its antigen is still unknown. A read error may be the cause here, since a much bigger clone is one base away. The sequence derives from a middle-aged woman with Graves' ophthalmopathy. Sequenced sample: blood.

CDR3 sequence: CASSPGLSFYEQYF. CDR3 bases: TGTGCCAGCAGCCCCGGACTCAGCTTCTACGAGCAGTACTTC. V is TRBV9 and J is TRBJ2-7; D is perhaps TRBD2 (5 bases). This CDR3 is 14 amino acids long. The V gene's germline CDR1 is SGDLS and CDR2 YYNGEE. Trimming pared 4 bases from V and 3 bases from J, leaving 14 bases between. The full variable domain, completed using reference TRBV9 and TRBJ2-7, is DSGVTQTPKHLITATGQRVTLRCSPRSGDLSVYWYQQSLDQGLQFLIQYYNGEERAKGNILERFSAQQFPDLHSELNLSSLELGDSALYFCASSPGLSFYEQYFGPGTRLTVT.